This paragraph reports one T cell receptor beta chain. Its antigen is still unknown. The protocol was immunoSEQ multiplex PCR, while the TCRdb copy is restricted to in-frame clones and leaves out a portion. The table includes 140,000 or so clones, approximately 92% detected once. This sample stems from a study of T cell responses to AZD1222 COVID-19 vaccine. As for the study in general: Pooled in the analysis were second doses at about 4 or about 12 weeks. Study conclusions and caveats: After two AZD1222 doses, spike-specific TCR breadth and depth rose versus day 0. Donors were chiefly white British, with a greater number of females, and clonal diversity was perhaps underestimated.

The CDR3 totals 16 residues. Germline lookup yields CDR1 LGHDT and CDR2 YNNKEL (reference sequence). V lost 1 base and J 4 bases, leaving 16 bases between the germline ends. This TCR derives from an adult in good health. This chain links TRBV3-1 (or the pseudogene TRBV3-2) with TRBJ2-5; D is possibly TRBD1 or TRBD2 (5 bases each). Specimen: peripheral blood, collected on day 0 of AZD1222 vaccination. The CDR3 region is CASSQGVLPGGETQYF. The CDR3 nucleotides are TGTGCCAGCAGCCAAGGGGTCTTGCCTGGGGGAGAGACCCAGTACTTC.